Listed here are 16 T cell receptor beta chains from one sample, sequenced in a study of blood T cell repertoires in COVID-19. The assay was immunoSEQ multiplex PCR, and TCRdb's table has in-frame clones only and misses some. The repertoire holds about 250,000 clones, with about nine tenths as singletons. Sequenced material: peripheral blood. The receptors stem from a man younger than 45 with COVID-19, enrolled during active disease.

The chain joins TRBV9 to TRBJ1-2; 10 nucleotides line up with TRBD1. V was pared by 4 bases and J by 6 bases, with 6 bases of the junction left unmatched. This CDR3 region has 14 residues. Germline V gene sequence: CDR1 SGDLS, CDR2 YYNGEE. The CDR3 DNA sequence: TGTGCCAGCAGCACCAGACAGGGGGCGGATGGCTACACCTTC. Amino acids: CASSTRQGADGYTF.

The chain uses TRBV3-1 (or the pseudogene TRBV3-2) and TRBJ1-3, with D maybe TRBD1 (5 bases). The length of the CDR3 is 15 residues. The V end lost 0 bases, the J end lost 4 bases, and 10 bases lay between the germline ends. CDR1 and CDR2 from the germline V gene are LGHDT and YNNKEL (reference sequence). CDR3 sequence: CASSQDGQGGNTIYF. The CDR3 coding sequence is TGTGCCAGCAGCCAAGATGGGCAGGGAGGAAACACCATATATTTT.

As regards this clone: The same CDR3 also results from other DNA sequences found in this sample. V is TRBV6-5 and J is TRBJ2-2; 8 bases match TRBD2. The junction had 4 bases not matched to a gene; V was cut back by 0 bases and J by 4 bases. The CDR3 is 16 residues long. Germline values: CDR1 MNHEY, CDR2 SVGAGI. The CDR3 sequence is CASSYSSGGSTGELFF. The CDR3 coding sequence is TGTGCCAGCAGTTACTCGAGCGGGGGCTCCACCGGGGAGCTGTTTTTT.

This CDR3 reads CASSFTTEGNTIYF. The DNA for the CDR3 is TGTGCCAGCAGCTTTACGACAGAAGGAAACACCATATATTTT. The chain uses TRBV7-9 and TRBJ1-3; D possibly corresponds to TRBD1 (5 bases). The ends were cut back, 3 bases at V and 4 bases at J, with 10 bases in the middle. The CDR3 contains 14 residues. Germline loops: CDR1 SEHNR, CDR2 FQNEAQ (reference sequence).

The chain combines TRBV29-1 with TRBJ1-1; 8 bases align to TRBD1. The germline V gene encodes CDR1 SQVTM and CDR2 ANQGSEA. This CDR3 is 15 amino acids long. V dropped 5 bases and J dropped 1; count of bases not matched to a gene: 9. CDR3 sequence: CSVPGGWRSNTEAFF. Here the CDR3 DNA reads TGCAGCGTTCCAGGGGGCTGGAGGTCGAACACTGAAGCTTTCTTT.

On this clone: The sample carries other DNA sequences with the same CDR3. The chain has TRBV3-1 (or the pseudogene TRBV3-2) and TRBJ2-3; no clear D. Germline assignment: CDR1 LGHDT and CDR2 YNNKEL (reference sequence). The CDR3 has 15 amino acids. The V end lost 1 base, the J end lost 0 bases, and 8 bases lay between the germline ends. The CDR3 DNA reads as TGTGCCAGCAGCCAAGGTCAGACAAGCACAGATACGCAGTATTTT. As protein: CASSQGQTSTDTQYF.

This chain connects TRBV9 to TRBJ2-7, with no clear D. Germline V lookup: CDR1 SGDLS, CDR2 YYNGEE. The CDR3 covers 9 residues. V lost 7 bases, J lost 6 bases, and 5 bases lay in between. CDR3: CASGPEQYF. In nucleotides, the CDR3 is TGTGCCAGCGGCCCCGAGCAGTACTTC.

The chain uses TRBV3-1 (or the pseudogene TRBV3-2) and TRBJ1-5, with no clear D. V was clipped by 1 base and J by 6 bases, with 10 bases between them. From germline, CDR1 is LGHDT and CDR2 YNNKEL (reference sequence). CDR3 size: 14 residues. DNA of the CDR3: TGTGCCAGCAGCCAAGGGGCGAGTGGTCAGCCCCAGCATTTT. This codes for CASSQGASGQPQHF.

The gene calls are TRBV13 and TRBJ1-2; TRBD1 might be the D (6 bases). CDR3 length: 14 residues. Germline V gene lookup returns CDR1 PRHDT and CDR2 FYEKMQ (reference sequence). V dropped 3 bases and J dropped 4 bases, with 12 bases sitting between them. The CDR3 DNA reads TGTGCCAGCAGCTTGATGGGACAACTCTATGGCTACACCTTC. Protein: CASSLMGQLYGYTF.

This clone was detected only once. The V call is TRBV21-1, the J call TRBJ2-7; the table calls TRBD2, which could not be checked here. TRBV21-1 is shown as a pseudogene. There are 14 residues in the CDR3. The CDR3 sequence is CASRSGGISYEQYF. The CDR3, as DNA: TGTGCCAGCAGGAGCGGGGGGATCTCCTACGAGCAGTACTTC.

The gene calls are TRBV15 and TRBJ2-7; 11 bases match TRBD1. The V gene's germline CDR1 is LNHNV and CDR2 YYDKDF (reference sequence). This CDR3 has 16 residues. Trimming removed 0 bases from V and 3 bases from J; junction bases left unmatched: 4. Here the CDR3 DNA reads TGTGCCACCAGCAGAGAAGGGACAGGGGGTATCTACGAGCAGTACTTC. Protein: CATSREGTGGIYEQYF. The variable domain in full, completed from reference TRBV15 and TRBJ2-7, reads DAMVIQNPRYQVTQFGKPVTLSCSQTLNHNVMYWYQQKSSQAPKLLFHYYDKDFNNEADTPDNFQSRRPNTSFCFLDIRSPGLGDTAMYLCATSREGTGGIYEQYFGPGTRLTVT.

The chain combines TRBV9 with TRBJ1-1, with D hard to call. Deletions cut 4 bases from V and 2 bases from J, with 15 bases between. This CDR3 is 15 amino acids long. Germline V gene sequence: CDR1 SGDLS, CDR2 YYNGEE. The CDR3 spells CASSPKLATNTEAFF. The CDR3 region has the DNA TGTGCCAGCAGCCCCAAGTTGGCCACAAACACTGAAGCTTTCTTT.

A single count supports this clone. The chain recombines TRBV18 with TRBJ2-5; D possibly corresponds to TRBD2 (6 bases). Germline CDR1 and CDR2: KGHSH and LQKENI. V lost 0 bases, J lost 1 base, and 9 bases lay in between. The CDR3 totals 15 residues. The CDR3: CASSPPGGAQETQYF. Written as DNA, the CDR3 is TGTGCCAGCTCACCACCCGGAGGGGCCCAAGAGACCCAGTACTTC.

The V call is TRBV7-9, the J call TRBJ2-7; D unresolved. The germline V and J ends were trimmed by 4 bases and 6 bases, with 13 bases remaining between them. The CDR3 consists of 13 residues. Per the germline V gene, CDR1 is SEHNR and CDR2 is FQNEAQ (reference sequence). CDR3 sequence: CASSSTRTGEQYF. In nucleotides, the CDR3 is TGTGCCAGCAGCTCGACTCGTACTGGCGAGCAGTACTTC.

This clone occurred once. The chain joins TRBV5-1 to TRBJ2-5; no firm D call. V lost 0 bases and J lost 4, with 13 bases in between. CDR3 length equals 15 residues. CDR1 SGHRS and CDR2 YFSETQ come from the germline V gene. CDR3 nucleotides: TGCGCCAGCAGCTTGGAAGCGTCCTTTGGAGAGACCCAGTACTTC. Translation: CASSLEASFGETQYF. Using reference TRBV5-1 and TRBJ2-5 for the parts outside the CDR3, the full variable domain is KAGVTQTPRYLIKTRGQQVTLSCSPISGHRSVSWYQQTPGQGLQFLFEYFSETQRNKGNFPGRFSGRQFSNSRSEMNVSTLELGDSALYLCASSLEASFGETQYFGPGTRLLVL.

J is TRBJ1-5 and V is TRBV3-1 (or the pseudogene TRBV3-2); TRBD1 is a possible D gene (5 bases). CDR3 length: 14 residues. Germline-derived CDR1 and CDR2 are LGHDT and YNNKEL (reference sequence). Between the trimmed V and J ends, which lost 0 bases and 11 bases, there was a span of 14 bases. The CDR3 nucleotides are TGTGCCAGCAGCCAAGACGGGTCCGGGGGGACCCAGCATTTT. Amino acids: CASSQDGSGGTQHF.